The clone carrying this T cell receptor (beta chain) was counted between two and nine times. The antigen is undetermined. Runs used v3.0 of the immunoSEQ assay and were done at survey level. Assay used: immunoSEQ multiplex PCR; TCRdb lists only in-frame clones, some missing. This table has under 50,000 clones, 70% to 90% appearing once. Until DNA extraction, the samples held between roughly 0.9-10 million cryopreserved PBMC. The data were taken from a study of long-term antiretroviral therapy in people with HIV. Background on the study: Of all samples, the earliest predate the 2015 immediate-ART recommendation by about a decade.

Trimming took 4 bases from V and 1 from J, leaving 11 bases between them. CDR1 SNHLY and CDR2 FYNNEI come from the germline V gene. CDR3 size: 15 residues. The study, taken as a whole, reports: Clonal expansions arising prior to ART prevailed in the repertoire at every time point. Someone took the blood between about 2004 and 2018, maybe while older ART regimens were in use.

This clonotype was obtained from a woman younger than 30 with HIV. This chain joins TRBV2 and TRBJ1-5; D perhaps matches TRBD1 (6 bases). Here the sequenced sample was unsorted PBMCs, taken just before starting antiretroviral therapy. CDR3 in DNA: TGTGCCAGCAGTGTCGGGGGGCGAAGCAATCAGCCCCAGCATTTT. Translating it yields CASSVGGRSNQPQHF.